This entry lists 26 T cell receptor beta chains sequenced from one sample in a study of shared clonotypes between healthy human individuals. This table comes from immunoSEQ multiplex PCR, and its TCRdb copy is limited to in-frame clones, with some not included. The sample consists of 400,000 to 550,000 clones, around 79% of them appearing once. Material: PBMCs. These receptors were collected from a woman in her 40s in good health. Some clones in this sample may be carry-over from other donors' samples.

The V call is TRBV6-1, the J call TRBJ1-1; 7 nucleotides align to TRBD1. The CDR3 is 14 residues long. The trim removed 7 bases at V and 10 bases at J, leaving 15 bases unmatched. CDR1 MNHNS and CDR2 SASEGT come from the germline V gene. CDR3: CASIPDRRDSRAFF. The CDR3 nucleotides are TGTGCCAGCATTCCGGACCGCCGGGACAGTCGAGCTTTCTTT.

The CDR3 reads CANRNTGELFF. In nucleotides, the CDR3 is TGTGCCAATCGAAACACCGGGGAGCTGTTTTTT. The chain combines TRBV21-1 with TRBJ2-2. TRBV21-1 is described as a pseudogene. This CDR3 has 11 residues.

The V and J genes are TRBV27 and TRBJ1-2; possible D gene TRBD1, 6 bases. This CDR3 has 14 residues. The V and J ends lost 3 bases and 8 bases respectively, with 16 bases between them. Germline-derived CDR1 and CDR2 are MNHEY and SMNVEV (reference sequence). In DNA form, the CDR3 reads TGTGCCAGCAGTTTTCTGGGGGGGGCTGGGGGCTACACCTTC. This encodes CASSFLGGAGGYTF.

This chain joins TRBV30 and TRBJ2-3, with 10 bases lining up with TRBD2. The CDR3 is 14 amino acids. Germline-derived CDR1 and CDR2 are GTSNPN and SVGIG (reference sequence). V was pared by 2 bases and J by 3 bases, with 2 bases of the junction left unmatched. CDR3 DNA sequence: TGTGCCTGGAGTATGGGACTAGCGACAGATACGCAGTATTTT. Encoded protein: CAWSMGLATDTQYF.

V gene TRBV7-2 combines with J gene TRBJ2-7; D possibly corresponds to TRBD1 (5 bases). Between the trimmed V and J ends, which lost 4 bases and 6 bases, there was a span of 13 bases. CDR3 length equals 13 residues. Per the germline V gene, CDR1 is SGHTA and CDR2 is FQGNSA. This chain's CDR3 is CASSSPRTTEQYF. The CDR3 DNA reads TGTGCCAGCAGCTCGCCCAGGACAACCGAGCAGTACTTC.

As to this clone: A far larger clone is only one base removed, so a read error is likely. V is TRBV27 and J is TRBJ2-4, with 9 positions matching TRBD1. From germline, CDR1 is MNHEY and CDR2 SMNVEV (reference sequence). This CDR3 contains 17 residues. The CDR3 DNA reads as TGTGCCAGCAGTCCCCGGGACAGGGAGGTCGTCAAAAACACTCAGTACTTC. Translating it yields CASSPRDREVVKNTQYF.

The chain has TRBV29-1 and TRBJ2-1, with D possibly matching TRBD2 (5 bases). The CDR3 has 13 amino acids. V was trimmed by 5 bases and J by 4 bases, leaving 12 bases between them. Germline-derived CDR1 and CDR2 are SQVTM and ANQGSEA. CDR3 protein: CSVREGNYNEQFF. CDR3 nucleotide sequence: TGCAGCGTTCGGGAAGGGAATTACAATGAGCAGTTCTTC.

This clone came up once. This chain links TRBV18 with TRBJ1-1, with D uncertain. CDR3 length equals 13 residues. Germline CDR1 reads KGHSH; CDR2 reads LQKENI. V lost 3 bases, J lost 7 bases, and 12 bases lay in between. CDR3 coding DNA: TGTGCCAGCTCACCGACGGCTTACTTTGAAGCTTTCTTT. This sequence encodes CASSPTAYFEAFF. The full variable domain, completed using reference TRBV18 and TRBJ1-1, is NAGVMQNPRHLVRRRGQEARLRCSPMKGHSHVYWYRQLPEEGLKFMVYLQKENIIDESGMPKERFSAEFPKEGPSILRIQQVVRGDSAAYFCASSPTAYFEAFFGQGTRLTVV.

The chain combines TRBV2 with TRBJ2-2, with TRBD1 matching 8 bases. CDR3 length equals 14 residues. Germline V lookup: CDR1 SNHLY, CDR2 FYNNEI. The V segment lost 7 bases and the J segment 1 base; nucleotides outside the gene matches: 2. The CDR3 DNA is TGTGCCAGCACAGGGGGCAAGAACACCGGGGAGCTGTTTTTT. Translation: CASTGGKNTGELFF.

This clone was seen many times. At one end, the junction sequence differs from germline, possibly due to a read error. This chain connects TRBV2 to TRBJ2-7; TRBD1 matches 7 bases. Per germline, CDR1 SNHLY and CDR2 FYNNEI. This CDR3 contains 11 residues. For the CDR3, the DNA is TGTGCCAGCAGGGAAAGCAGGGGGATGGACTTC. Translated, it gives CASRESRGMDF.

V gene TRBV27 combines with J gene TRBJ2-6; weak D call: TRBD1 (7 bases). Germline V gene data show CDR1 as MNHEY and CDR2 as SMNVEV (reference sequence). The CDR3 has 21 residues. With 5 bases removed from V and 0 bases from J, the gap between germline ends came to 26 bases. CDR3 region: CASSPTPPRGAISSGANVLTF. CDR3 bases: TGTGCCAGCAGTCCAACCCCGCCCAGGGGGGCTATCAGCTCTGGGGCCAACGTCCTGACTTTC.

The chain combines TRBV28 with TRBJ2-1; TRBD1 agrees at 12 bases. Germline CDR1 MDHEN, CDR2 SYDVKM. There are 18 residues in the CDR3. The J segment lost 6 bases and the V segment lost 5 bases, leaving 14 bases of the junction unmatched. The CDR3, as DNA: TGTGCCAGCAGTGACCGGGACAGGGGGCAGTTGTTCGTCAATGAGCAGTTCTTC. It specifies CASSDRDRGQLFVNEQFF.

The gene calls are TRBV5-8 and TRBJ1-4; a weak D match, TRBD1 (5 bases). The germline CDR1 and CDR2 sequences are SGHTS and YDEGEE. The germline V and J ends were trimmed by 0 bases and 8 bases, with 8 bases remaining between them. This CDR3 is built from 13 residues. The CDR3 region is CASSLGGNEKLFF. The CDR3 DNA reads as TGTGCCAGCAGCTTGGGGGGGAACGAAAAACTGTTTTTT.

This chain connects TRBV5-8 to TRBJ2-5; D uncertain. The assigned J gene may be wrong: the sequence end matches TRBJ2-7 better. Germline V CDR1 and CDR2: SGHTS, YDEGEE. This CDR3 has 15 residues. CDR3 sequence reads: CASSFLRYSPYEQYF. The CDR3 DNA reads TGTGCCAGCAGTTTCCTCCGCTACTCACCCTACGAGCAGTACTTC.

V usage is TRBV4-2 and J usage is TRBJ2-5; D possibly matches TRBD1 or TRBD2 (6 bases each). The CDR3 has 14 residues. CDR1 LGHNA and CDR2 YNFKEQ come from the germline V gene. Deletions cut 0 bases from V and 5 bases from J, with 10 bases between. CDR3 loop: CASSQDRGVETQYF. The CDR3 coding sequence is TGTGCCAGCAGCCAAGATAGGGGGGTTGAGACCCAGTACTTC.

As DNA, the CDR3 is TGTGCCAGCAGACACCCGGGACTACTGGATGAGCAGTTCTTC. Its translation: CASRHPGLLDEQFF. The genes are TRBV6-5 and TRBJ2-1; 7 bases align to TRBD2. Germline trimming cut 6 bases from V and 8 bases from J; bases unmatched to any gene: 10. In germline, CDR1 is MNHEY, CDR2 SVGAGI. The CDR3 loop spans 14 amino acids.

The chain has TRBV5-4 and TRBJ2-7; 8 positions match TRBD2. Trimming took 4 bases from V and 3 from J; bases not matched to a gene: 9. This CDR3 spans 15 amino acids. CDR1 and CDR2 from the germline V gene are SGHNT and YYREEE (reference sequence). The CDR3 loop reads CASSQAGTSVYEQYF. The CDR3 nucleotides read TGTGCCAGCAGCCAAGCCGGGACTAGTGTCTACGAGCAGTACTTC.

This sequence joins TRBV10-3 and TRBJ1-1, with D maybe TRBD1 (5 bases). The length of the CDR3 is 11 residues. V shed 10 bases and J shed 7 bases, with 13 bases lying between them. The germline CDR1 and CDR2 sequences are ENHRY and SYGVKD. The CDR3 reads CATTQADEAFF. In nucleotides, the CDR3 is TGTGCCACCACACAGGCCGATGAAGCTTTCTTT.

This clone was recorded once. The gene calls are TRBV5-1 and TRBJ1-3; tentative D call: TRBD1 (5 bases). The CDR3 runs to 14 residues. V gave up 1 base and J gave up 7 bases, with 12 bases separating them. The germline V gene has CDR1 SGHRS and CDR2 YFSETQ. The CDR3 is CASSLTTGRNTIYF. For the CDR3, the DNA is TGCGCCAGCAGCTTGACAACAGGACGGAACACCATATATTTT. Drawing the rest from reference TRBV5-1 and TRBJ1-3, the complete variable domain is KAGVTQTPRYLIKTRGQQVTLSCSPISGHRSVSWYQQTPGQGLQFLFEYFSETQRNKGNFPGRFSGRQFSNSRSEMNVSTLELGDSALYLCASSLTTGRNTIYFGEGSWLTVV.

V usage is TRBV19 and J usage is TRBJ2-3; D is ambiguous. Trimming removed 5 bases from V and 2 bases from J, with 14 bases in between. Germline V gives CDR1 LNHDA, CDR2 SQIVND (reference sequence). The CDR3 sequence is 15 residues long. The CDR3 DNA follows: TGTGCCAGTAGTCCCGACTTACTACCCACAGATACGCAGTATTTT. As protein: CASSPDLLPTDTQYF.

The V gene is TRBV5-1, the J gene TRBJ2-3; TRBD1 is a possible D gene (7 bases). V was trimmed by 0 bases and J by 0 bases, leaving 11 bases between them. CDR1 and CDR2 from the germline V gene are SGHRS and YFSETQ. This CDR3 has 16 amino acids. The CDR3 is CASSLGGTVSTDTQYF. CDR3 bases: TGCGCCAGCAGCTTGGGCGGGACAGTTAGCACAGATACGCAGTATTTT.

Regarding this clone: Since the CDR3 does not end with the conserved phenylalanine or tryptophan, this likely comes from a read error. Because the CDR3's place on the DNA is in doubt, the DNA is left out and the CDR3 is given as listed by TCRdb. The chain joins TRBV7-2 to TRBJ2-7; TRBD1, as called in the table, went unchecked against the DNA. With termini counted, the CDR3 has 14 amino acids. Germline V gene sequence: CDR1 SGHTA, CDR2 FQGNSA. CDR3 residues: CASSFRGLPGERYL.

The gene calls are TRBV27 and TRBJ1-2; D is uncertain. Looked up from germline, CDR1 is MNHEY and CDR2 is SMNVEV (reference sequence). CDR3 length: 14 amino acids. V lost 5 bases to trimming and J lost 3 bases, with 13 bases between them. CDR3 coding DNA: TGTGCCAGCAGTCCCTCCGGGCAGTACTATGGCTACACCTTC. It yields the protein CASSPSGQYYGYTF.

V is TRBV7-2 and J is TRBJ2-7; D is uncertain. Trimming left V 5 bases short and J 2 bases short, with 13 bases between. The germline V gene has CDR1 SGHTA and CDR2 FQGNSA. The CDR3 length is 14 residues. CDR3 sequence: CASSPTSGAYEQYF. CDR3 coding DNA: TGTGCCAGCAGCCCAACCTCCGGTGCCTACGAGCAGTACTTC.

The chain employs TRBV6-4 and TRBJ1-1; tentatively, D is TRBD1 (5 bases). Germline V lookup: CDR1 MRHNA, CDR2 SNTAGT. V lost 2 bases and J lost 7, with 11 bases in between. The CDR3 runs to 13 residues. In DNA form, the CDR3 reads TGTGCCAGCAGTGACCAGGGCGGGAGTGAAGCTTTCTTT. Amino acids: CASSDQGGSEAFF.

The rearrangement joins TRBV15 to TRBJ2-7, with 11 bases that match TRBD2. With V trimmed by 1 base and J by 0 bases, 5 bases remained unmatched. The length of the CDR3 is 17 residues. Per the germline V gene, CDR1 is LNHNV and CDR2 is YYDKDF (reference sequence). The CDR3 region is CATSRAEGLADSYEQYF. DNA for the CDR3: TGTGCCACCAGCAGAGCCGAGGGACTAGCGGACTCCTACGAGCAGTACTTC.